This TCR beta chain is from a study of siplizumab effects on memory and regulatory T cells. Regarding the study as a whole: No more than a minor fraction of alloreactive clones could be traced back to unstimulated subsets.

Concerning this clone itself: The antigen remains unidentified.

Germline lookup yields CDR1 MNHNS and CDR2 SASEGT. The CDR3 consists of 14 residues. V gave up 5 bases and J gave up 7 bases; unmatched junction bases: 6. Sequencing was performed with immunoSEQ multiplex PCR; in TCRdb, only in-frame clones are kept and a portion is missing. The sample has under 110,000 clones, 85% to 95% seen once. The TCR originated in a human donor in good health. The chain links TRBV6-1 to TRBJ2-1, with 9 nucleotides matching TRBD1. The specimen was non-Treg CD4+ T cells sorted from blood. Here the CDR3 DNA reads TGTGCCAGCAGTTTAACAGGGGGCTTGAATGAGCAGTTCTTC. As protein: CASSLTGGLNEQFF.